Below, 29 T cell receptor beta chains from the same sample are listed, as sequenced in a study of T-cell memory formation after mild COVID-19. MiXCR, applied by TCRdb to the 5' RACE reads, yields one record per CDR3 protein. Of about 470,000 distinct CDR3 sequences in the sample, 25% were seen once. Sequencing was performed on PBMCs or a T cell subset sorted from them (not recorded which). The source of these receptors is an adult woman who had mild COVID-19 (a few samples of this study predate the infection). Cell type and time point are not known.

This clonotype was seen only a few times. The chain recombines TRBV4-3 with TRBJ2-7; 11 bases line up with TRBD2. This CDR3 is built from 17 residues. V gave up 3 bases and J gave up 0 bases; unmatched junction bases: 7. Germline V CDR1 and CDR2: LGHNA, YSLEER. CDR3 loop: CASSHGSGRGNSYEQYF. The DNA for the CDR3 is TGCGCCAGCAGCCATGGTAGCGGGAGGGGTAACTCCTACGAGCAGTACTTC.

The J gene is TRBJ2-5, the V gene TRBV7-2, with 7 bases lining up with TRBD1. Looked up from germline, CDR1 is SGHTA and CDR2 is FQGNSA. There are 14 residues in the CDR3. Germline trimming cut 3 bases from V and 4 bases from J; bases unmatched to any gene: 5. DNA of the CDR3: TGTGCCAGCAGCTTCCGACAGGGCCGAGAGACCCAGTACTTC. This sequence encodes CASSFRQGRETQYF.

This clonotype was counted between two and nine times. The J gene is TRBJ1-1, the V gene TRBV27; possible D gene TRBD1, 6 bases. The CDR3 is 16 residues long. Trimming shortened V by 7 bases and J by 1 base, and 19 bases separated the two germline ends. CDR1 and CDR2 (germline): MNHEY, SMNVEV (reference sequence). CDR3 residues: CASTPSAGTPNTEAFF. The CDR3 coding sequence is TGTGCCAGCACCCCTTCGGCAGGGACACCGAACACTGAAGCTTTCTTT.

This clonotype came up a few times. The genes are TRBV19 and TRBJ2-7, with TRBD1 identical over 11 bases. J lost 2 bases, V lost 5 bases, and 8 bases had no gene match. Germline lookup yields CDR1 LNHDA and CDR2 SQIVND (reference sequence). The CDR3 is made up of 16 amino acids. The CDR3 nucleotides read TGTGCCAGTAGTCGGACAGGGGGCGCAAGCCCCTACGAGCAGTACTTC. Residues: CASSRTGGASPYEQYF.

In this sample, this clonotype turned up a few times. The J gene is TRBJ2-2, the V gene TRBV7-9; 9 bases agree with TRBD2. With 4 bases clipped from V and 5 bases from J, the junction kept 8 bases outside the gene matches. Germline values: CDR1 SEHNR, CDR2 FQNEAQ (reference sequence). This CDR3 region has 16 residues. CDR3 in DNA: TGTGCCAGCAGCTCTAGTGGGCTAGCGGGAACCGGGGAGCTGTTTTTT. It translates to CASSSSGLAGTGELFF.

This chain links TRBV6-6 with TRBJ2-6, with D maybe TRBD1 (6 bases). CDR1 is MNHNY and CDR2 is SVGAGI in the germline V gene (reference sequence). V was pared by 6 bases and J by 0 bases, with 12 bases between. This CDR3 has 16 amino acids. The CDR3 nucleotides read TGTGCCAGCAGGGGGACACCCGTCTCTGGGGCCAACGTCCTGACTTTC. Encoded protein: CASRGTPVSGANVLTF.

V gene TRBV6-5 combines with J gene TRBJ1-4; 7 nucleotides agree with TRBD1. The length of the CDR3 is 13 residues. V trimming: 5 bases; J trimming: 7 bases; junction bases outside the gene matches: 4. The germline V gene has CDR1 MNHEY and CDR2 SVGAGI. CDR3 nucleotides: TGTGCCAGCAGTGACAGGGTGGGTGAAAAACTGTTTTTT. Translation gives CASSDRVGEKLFF.

CDR3 in DNA: TGTGCCAGCAGCCAAGAGGGGCGCCAGCAGTTCTTC. Its protein product is CASSQEGRQQFF. The rearrangement links TRBV3-1 to TRBJ2-1; tentatively, D is TRBD1 (5 bases). CDR1 is LGHDT and CDR2 is YNNKEL in the germline V gene (reference sequence). The CDR3 covers 12 residues. Trimming left V 0 bases short and J 11 bases short, with 8 bases between.

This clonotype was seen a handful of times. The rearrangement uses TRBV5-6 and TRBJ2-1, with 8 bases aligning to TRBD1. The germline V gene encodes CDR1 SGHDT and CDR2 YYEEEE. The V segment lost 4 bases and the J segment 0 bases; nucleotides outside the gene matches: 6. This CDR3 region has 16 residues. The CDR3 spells CASSRTGQASYNEQFF. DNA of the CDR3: TGTGCCAGCAGCCGAACGGGACAGGCCTCCTACAATGAGCAGTTCTTC.

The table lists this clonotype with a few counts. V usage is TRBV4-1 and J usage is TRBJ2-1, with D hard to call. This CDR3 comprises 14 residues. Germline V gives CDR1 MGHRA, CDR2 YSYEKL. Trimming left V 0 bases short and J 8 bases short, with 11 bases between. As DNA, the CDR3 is TGCGCCAGCAGCCAAGATCCGTCCCCGGATGAGCAGTTCTTC. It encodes CASSQDPSPDEQFF.

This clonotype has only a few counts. The CDR3 DNA reads as TGCAGTGCTAGAGACCTAGGTCCCGGGACCCAGTACTTC. As protein: CSARDLGPGTQYF. The gene calls are TRBV20-1 and TRBJ2-5; D gene ambiguous. The V and J ends lost 0 bases and 7 bases respectively, with 12 bases between them. The V gene's germline CDR1 is DFQATT and CDR2 SNEGSKA (reference sequence). The CDR3 consists of 13 residues.

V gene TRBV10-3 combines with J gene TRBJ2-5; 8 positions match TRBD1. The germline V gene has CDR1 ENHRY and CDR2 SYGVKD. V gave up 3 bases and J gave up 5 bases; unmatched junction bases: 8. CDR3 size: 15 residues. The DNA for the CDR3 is TGTGCCATCAGTGAAGTGGACAGGGCGAAGGAGACCCAGTACTTC. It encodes CAISEVDRAKETQYF.

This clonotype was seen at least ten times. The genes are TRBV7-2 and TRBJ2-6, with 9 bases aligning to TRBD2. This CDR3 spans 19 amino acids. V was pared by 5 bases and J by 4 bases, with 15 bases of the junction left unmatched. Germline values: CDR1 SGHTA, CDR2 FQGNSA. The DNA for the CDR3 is TGTGCCAGCAGCCTTAGGGCTAGCGGGACCCAGGGAGGGGCCAACGTCCTGACTTTC. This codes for CASSLRASGTQGGANVLTF.

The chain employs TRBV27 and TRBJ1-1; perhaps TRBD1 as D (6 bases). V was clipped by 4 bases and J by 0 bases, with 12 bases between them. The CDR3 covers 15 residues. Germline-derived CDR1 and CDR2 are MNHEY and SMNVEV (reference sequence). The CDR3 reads CASSWAGHLNTEAFF. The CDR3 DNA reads TGTGCCAGCAGTTGGGCGGGACACCTGAACACTGAAGCTTTCTTT.

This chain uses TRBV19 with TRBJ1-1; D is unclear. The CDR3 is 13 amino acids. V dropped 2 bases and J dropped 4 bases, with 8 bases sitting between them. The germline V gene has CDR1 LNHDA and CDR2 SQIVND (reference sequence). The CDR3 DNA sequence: TGTGCCAGTAGTATAAGGGCCGCCACTGAAGCTTTCTTT. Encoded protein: CASSIRAATEAFF.

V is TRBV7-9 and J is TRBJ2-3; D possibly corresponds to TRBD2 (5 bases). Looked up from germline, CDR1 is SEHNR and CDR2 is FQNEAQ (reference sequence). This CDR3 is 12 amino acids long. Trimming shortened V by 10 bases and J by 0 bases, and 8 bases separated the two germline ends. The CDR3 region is CATRTSTDTQYF. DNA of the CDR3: TGTGCCACTCGGACTAGCACAGATACGCAGTATTTT.

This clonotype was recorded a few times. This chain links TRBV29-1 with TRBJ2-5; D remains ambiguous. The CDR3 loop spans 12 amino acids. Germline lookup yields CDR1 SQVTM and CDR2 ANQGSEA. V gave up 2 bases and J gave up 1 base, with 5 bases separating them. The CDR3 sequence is CSVEQTQETQYF. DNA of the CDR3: TGCAGCGTTGAACAAACCCAAGAGACCCAGTACTTC.

Here the CDR3 reads CASSSWIPGQGGPGELFF. CDR3 sequence (DNA): TGTGCCAGCAGTTCGTGGATACCGGGACAGGGCGGCCCCGGGGAGCTGTTTTTT. The chain uses TRBV6-2 or TRBV6-3 and TRBJ2-2; 9 nucleotides align to TRBD1. CDR1 is MNHEY and CDR2 is SVGEGT in the germline V gene. The CDR3 extends over 18 amino acids. V shed 4 bases and J 6 bases; nucleotides not matched to a gene: 15.

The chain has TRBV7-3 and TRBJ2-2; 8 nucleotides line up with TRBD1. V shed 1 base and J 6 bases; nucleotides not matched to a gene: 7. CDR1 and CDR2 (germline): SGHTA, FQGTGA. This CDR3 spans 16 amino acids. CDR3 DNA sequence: TGTGCCAGCAGCTTAATGCGACAGGGGAGAGCCGGGGAGCTGTTTTTT. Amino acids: CASSLMRQGRAGELFF.

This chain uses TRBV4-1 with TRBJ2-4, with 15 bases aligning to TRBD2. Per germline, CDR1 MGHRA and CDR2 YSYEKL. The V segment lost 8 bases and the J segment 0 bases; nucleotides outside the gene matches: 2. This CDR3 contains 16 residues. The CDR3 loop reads CASLGLAGGAKNIQYF. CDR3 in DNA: TGCGCCAGCTTGGGACTAGCGGGGGGAGCCAAAAACATTCAGTACTTC.

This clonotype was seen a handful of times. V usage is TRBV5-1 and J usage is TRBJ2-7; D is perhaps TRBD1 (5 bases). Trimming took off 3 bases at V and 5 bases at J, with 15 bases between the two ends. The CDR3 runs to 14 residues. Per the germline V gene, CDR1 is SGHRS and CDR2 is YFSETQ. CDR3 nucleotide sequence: TGCGCCAGCAGCTCGCACTCAGGGTTGGACGAGCAGTACTTC. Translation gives CASSSHSGLDEQYF.

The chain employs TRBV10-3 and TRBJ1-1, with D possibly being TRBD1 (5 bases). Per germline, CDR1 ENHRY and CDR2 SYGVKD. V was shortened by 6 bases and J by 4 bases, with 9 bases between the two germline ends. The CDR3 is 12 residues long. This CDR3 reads CAIRGLTTEAFF. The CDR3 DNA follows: TGTGCCATCAGGGGGCTGACCACTGAAGCTTTCTTT.

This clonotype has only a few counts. The CDR3 DNA reads as TGTGCCACCAGTGATTTCCCCTACAATGAGCAGTTCTTC. Translation: CATSDFPYNEQFF. V is TRBV24-1 and J is TRBJ2-1; D is unclear. CDR1 is KGHDR, CDR2 SFDVKD, per germline. This CDR3 contains 13 residues. Trimming cost V 1 base and J 2 bases, with 2 bases left between them.

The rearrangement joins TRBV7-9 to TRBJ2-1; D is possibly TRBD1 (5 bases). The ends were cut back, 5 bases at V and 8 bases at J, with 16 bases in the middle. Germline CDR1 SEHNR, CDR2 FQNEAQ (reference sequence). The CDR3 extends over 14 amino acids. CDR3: CASSKGASFHEQFF. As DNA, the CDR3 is TGTGCCAGCAGCAAAGGGGCTAGTTTCCATGAGCAGTTCTTC.

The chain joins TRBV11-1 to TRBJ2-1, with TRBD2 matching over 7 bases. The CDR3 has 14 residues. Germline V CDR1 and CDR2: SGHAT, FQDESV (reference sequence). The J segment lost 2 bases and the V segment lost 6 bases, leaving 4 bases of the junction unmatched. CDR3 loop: CASRWGGTYNEQFF. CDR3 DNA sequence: TGTGCCAGCAGGTGGGGGGGGACCTACAATGAGCAGTTCTTC.

The CDR3 DNA reads as TGCGCCAGCAGCTTGGGGATGGGGACGGAGCCCACCGGGACTAGCGGGTTCAATGAGCAGTTCTTC. Protein product: CASSLGMGTEPTGTSGFNEQFF. V gene TRBV5-1 combines with J gene TRBJ2-1, with 12 bases lining up with TRBD2. Germline trimming cut 0 bases from V and 6 bases from J; bases unmatched to any gene: 22. Germline V gives CDR1 SGHRS, CDR2 YFSETQ. The CDR3 covers 22 residues.

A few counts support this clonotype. The CDR3: CASSLVGTSGRLNEQFF. The CDR3 nucleotides are TGTGCCAGCAGCTTAGTGGGGACTAGCGGGAGACTCAATGAGCAGTTCTTC. The chain couples TRBV7-2 to TRBJ2-1; 14 bases align to TRBD2. This CDR3 region has 17 residues. The germline gives CDR1 SGHTA, CDR2 FQGNSA. Losses at the gene ends were 1 base for V and 6 bases for J; bases not matched to a gene: 5.

CDR3: CASSFLGGRPYEQYF. The CDR3 region has the DNA TGTGCCAGCAGCTTCTTGGGGGGAAGGCCCTACGAGCAGTACTTC. The V call is TRBV7-9, the J call TRBJ2-7, with D perhaps matching TRBD2 (6 bases). This CDR3 comprises 15 residues. V was cut by 3 bases and J by 2 bases, with 14 bases left in between. CDR1 is SEHNR and CDR2 is FQNEAQ in the germline V gene (reference sequence).

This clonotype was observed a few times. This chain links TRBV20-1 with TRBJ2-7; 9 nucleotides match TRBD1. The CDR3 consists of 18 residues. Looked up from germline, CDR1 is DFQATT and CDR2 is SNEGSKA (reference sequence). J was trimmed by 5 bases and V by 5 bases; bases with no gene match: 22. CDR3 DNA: TGCAGTGCTGCCCCGGGACAGGGTGTTATCTATGTGGTAGACGAGCAGTACTTC. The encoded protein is CSAAPGQGVIYVVDEQYF.